This T cell receptor (beta chain) originates from a study of control samples from healthy donors and cancer patients. Per germline, CDR1 PRHDT and CDR2 FYEKMQ (reference sequence). This CDR3 is 13 amino acids long. V shed 2 bases and J 5 bases; nucleotides not matched to a gene: 2. Sequencing used immunoSEQ multiplex PCR; TCRdb keeps in-frame clones, though not all of them. The sample holds around 140,000 clones, under 95% seen once. The chain combines TRBV13 with TRBJ2-5; the match to TRBD2 covers 7 bases. Sequencing was performed on blood. The sequence derives from a man aged 35 to 55 in good health. The CDR3 is CASSLSGGETQYF. The CDR3 DNA sequence: TGTGCCAGCAGCTTATCCGGGGGGGAGACCCAGTACTTC.